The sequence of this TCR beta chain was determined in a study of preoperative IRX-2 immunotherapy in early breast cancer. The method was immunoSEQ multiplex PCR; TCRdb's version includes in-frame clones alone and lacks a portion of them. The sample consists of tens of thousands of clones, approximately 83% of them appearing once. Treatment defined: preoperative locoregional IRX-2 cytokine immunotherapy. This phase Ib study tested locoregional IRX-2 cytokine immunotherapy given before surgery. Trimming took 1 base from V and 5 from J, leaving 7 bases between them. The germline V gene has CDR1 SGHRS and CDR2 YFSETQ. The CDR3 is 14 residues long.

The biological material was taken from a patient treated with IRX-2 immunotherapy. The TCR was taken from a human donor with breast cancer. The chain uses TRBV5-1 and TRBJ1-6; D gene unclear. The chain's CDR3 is CASSLPVDNSPLHF. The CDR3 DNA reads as TGCGCCAGCAGCTTGCCGGTGGATAATTCACCCCTCCACTTT.